This TCR beta chain was recovered during a study of T cell responses to AZD1222 COVID-19 vaccine. Notes on the study in general: Just five to seven people given AZD1222 tested seropositive at baseline. The study found vaccine-associated CD4 TCRs spanning spike, dominant at 160-218 and 743-854.

Worth noting for this clone: Its target is not known.

Some clones are missing from TCRdb's copy, which holds only in-frame ones; the method was immunoSEQ multiplex PCR. The sample has about 120,000 clones; 87% are singletons. Per germline, CDR1 MNHNS and CDR2 SASEGT. The CDR3 consists of 15 residues. V was pared by 3 bases and J by 0 bases, with 9 bases between. Sequencing was performed on peripheral blood, taken on day 0 of AZD1222 vaccination. This sequence was found in an adult in good health. V and J are TRBV6-1 and TRBJ1-3; D remains unclear. The CDR3 sequence: CASSESVSSGNTIYF. CDR3 nucleotides: TGTGCCAGCAGTGAGAGTGTAAGCTCTGGAAACACCATATATTTT.